The next 21 T cell receptor beta chains were all read from a single sample in a study of T cells after yellow fever vaccination. A single record per CDR3 protein comes from TCRdb applying MiXCR to the 5' RACE reads. The data hold under 400,000 distinct CDR3 sequences, with 9.5% to 13% observed a single time. The source was PBMCs, collected on the day of the first yellow fever vaccination. All receptors come from a man between 18 and 29 years old who received the YFV17D yellow fever vaccine.

This chain joins TRBV7-3 and TRBJ2-4, with 10 bases lining up with TRBD1. CDR1 SGHTA and CDR2 FQGTGA come from the germline V gene. Losses at the gene ends were 5 bases for V and 1 base for J; bases not matched to a gene: 5. The CDR3 length is 16 residues. The CDR3 spells CASSKDRGPAKNIQYF. The CDR3 DNA reads TGTGCCAGCAGCAAAGACAGGGGGCCGGCCAAAAACATTCAGTACTTC.

This clonotype was seen many times. A junction boundary mismatches the germline segment, possibly from a read error. This rearrangement joins TRBV4-2 to TRBJ1-6; D gene uncertain. Germline V gene data show CDR1 as LGHNA and CDR2 as YNFKEQ. The CDR3 has 13 amino acids. CDR3: CASSQASGLVVGF. CDR3 nucleotide sequence: TGTGCCAGCAGCCAAGCATCGGGCCTCGTCGTCGGATTT.

This clonotype was picked up a small number of times. The chain joins TRBV6-2 or TRBV6-3 to TRBJ2-5; 14 bases line up with TRBD2. The CDR3 consists of 18 residues. V lost 0 bases to trimming and J lost 2 bases; unmatched junction nucleotides: 5. Germline V gene data show CDR1 as MNHEY and CDR2 as SVGEGT. The CDR3 DNA reads TGTGCCAGCAGTTACTCGACTAGCGGGGGGGCGAAACAAGAGACCCAGTACTTC. Encoded protein: CASSYSTSGGAKQETQYF.

The chain is built from TRBV5-1 and TRBJ2-5; unclear D gene. With 3 bases removed from V and 5 bases from J, the gap between germline ends came to 8 bases. The CDR3 length is 12 residues. Germline values: CDR1 SGHRS, CDR2 YFSETQ. The CDR3 region is CASSYTIETQYF. The CDR3 DNA follows: TGCGCCAGCAGCTACACCATTGAGACCCAGTACTTC.

J is TRBJ2-2 and V is TRBV12-3 or TRBV12-4; D is perhaps TRBD2 (6 bases). V lost 3 bases, J lost 4 bases, and 12 bases lay in between. The CDR3 extends over 15 amino acids. In nucleotides, the CDR3 is TGTGCCAGCAGTTTTGTGGGGGGAGGCACCGGGGAGCTGTTTTTT. Encoded protein: CASSFVGGGTGELFF.

The rearrangement uses TRBV6-2 or TRBV6-3 and TRBJ2-2, with TRBD2 matching 8 bases. Germline loops: CDR1 MNHEY, CDR2 SVGEGT. Trimming at V came to 2 bases and at J to 7 bases, leaving 9 bases not matched to a gene. This CDR3 has 16 residues. The CDR3 DNA sequence: TGTGCCAGCAGTTACCGTCCCAGCGGGGGCTACGGGGAGCTGTTTTTT. Protein sequence: CASSYRPSGGYGELFF.

Regarding this clonotype: At one of its ends the junction is not consistent with the germline gene, which may arise from a read error. The rearrangement joins TRBV2 to TRBJ2-1; D is undetermined. This CDR3 contains 12 residues. The germline V gene has CDR1 SNHLY and CDR2 FYNNEI. As DNA, the CDR3 is TGTGCCAGCAGGGAAGCTAGCAATGAGCAGTTCTTC. It is translated as CASREASNEQFF.

This clonotype was counted many times. The rearrangement links TRBV29-1 to TRBJ2-1; D might be TRBD2 (6 bases). V was shortened by 3 bases and J by 6 bases, with 12 bases between the two germline ends. Germline V lookup: CDR1 SQVTM, CDR2 ANQGSEA. This CDR3 is 13 amino acids long. CDR3: CSVDGGRRNEQFF. The CDR3 region has the DNA TGCAGCGTTGATGGAGGGCGTCGCAATGAGCAGTTCTTC.

The V call is TRBV6-2 or TRBV6-3, the J call TRBJ2-7, with a tentative D call TRBD1 (5 bases). V was shortened by 5 bases and J by 4 bases, with 15 bases between the two germline ends. This CDR3 is 14 amino acids long. CDR1 is MNHEY and CDR2 is SVGEGT in the germline V gene. CDR3 amino acids: CASSPLEQDYEQYV. The CDR3 DNA sequence: TGTGCCAGCAGTCCTCTCGAACAGGATTACGAGCAGTACGTC.

This clonotype was seen a few times. The J gene is TRBJ2-7, the V gene TRBV20-1; D is uncertain. Trimming pared 2 bases from V and 3 bases from J, leaving 11 bases between. The CDR3 has 13 amino acids. Germline V CDR1 and CDR2: DFQATT, SNEGSKA (reference sequence). The chain's CDR3 is CSARPSYLYEQYV. The CDR3 coding sequence is TGCAGTGCTAGACCCAGCTATCTCTACGAGCAGTACGTC.

A few counts support this clonotype. The chain couples TRBV7-2 to TRBJ1-5; tentatively, D is TRBD1 (5 bases). The length of the CDR3 is 15 residues. The V and J ends lost 6 bases and 0 bases respectively, with 12 bases between them. CDR1 is SGHTA and CDR2 is FQGNSA in the germline V gene. CDR3: CASSSQGPSNQPQHF. CDR3 nucleotide sequence: TGTGCCAGCAGTTCTCAGGGACCTAGCAATCAGCCCCAGCATTTT.

The chain employs TRBV13 and TRBJ2-7; D unclear. Trimming removed 5 bases from V and 1 base from J, with 6 bases in between. The CDR3 contains 12 residues. Looked up from germline, CDR1 is PRHDT and CDR2 is FYEKMQ (reference sequence). The CDR3 loop reads CASSMVSYEQYF. The CDR3 bases are TGTGCCAGCAGCATGGTATCCTACGAGCAGTACTTC.

V gene TRBV4-3 combines with J gene TRBJ2-5, with D maybe TRBD2 (6 bases). From germline, CDR1 is LGHNA and CDR2 YSLEER. The CDR3 has 15 amino acids. Trimming removed 3 bases from V and 1 base from J, with 12 bases in between. CDR3 protein: CASSHERGSQETQYF. CDR3 bases: TGCGCCAGCAGCCATGAACGGGGGAGCCAAGAGACCCAGTACTTC.

This rearrangement joins TRBV7-6 to TRBJ2-5; tentative D call: TRBD2 (6 bases). Trimming pared 5 bases from V and 5 bases from J, leaving 18 bases between. CDR3 length: 15 residues. CDR1 is SGHVS, CDR2 FNYEAQ, per germline. The CDR3 loop is CASSLPGEGFETQYF. The CDR3 coding sequence is TGTGCCAGCAGCCTTCCGGGGGAAGGTTTTGAGACCCAGTACTTC.

This clonotype was seen a few times. This chain joins TRBV28 and TRBJ2-1; 9 bases are shared with TRBD2. This CDR3 has 13 residues. Germline values: CDR1 MDHEN, CDR2 SYDVKM. V was clipped by 9 bases and J by 10 bases; unmatched bases: 10. CDR3 amino acids: CASVERLAGEQFF. For the CDR3, the DNA is TGTGCCAGTGTAGAAAGGCTAGCGGGGGAGCAGTTCTTC.

This clonotype has just a few counts. The final CDR3 position lacks the conserved phenylalanine or tryptophan, pointing to a likely read error. The DNA is left out, because the CDR3 cannot be placed on it with certainty; the CDR3 is given as TCRdb lists it. The V call is TRBV5-6, the J call TRBJ2-5; the table's D call, TRBD2, was not checked against the DNA. Germline CDR1 reads SGHDT; CDR2 reads YYEEEE. The CDR3 is 14 residues long, ends included. CDR3 sequence reads: CASSLRGTSGDFSI.

This clonotype was counted only a few times. This rearrangement joins TRBV9 to TRBJ2-7; D is ambiguous. This CDR3 comprises 12 residues. CDR1 and CDR2 (germline): SGDLS, YYNGEE. The V gene lost 3 bases and the J gene lost 3 bases, with 7 bases spanning the gap. For the CDR3, the DNA is TGTGCCAGCAGCGCCCCGGGCTACGAGCAGTACTTC. It specifies CASSAPGYEQYF.

V gene TRBV29-1 combines with J gene TRBJ1-3; D is perhaps TRBD1 (5 bases). The CDR3 length is 14 residues. Germline V CDR1 and CDR2: SQVTM, ANQGSEA. V was pared by 6 bases and J by 2 bases, with 14 bases between. DNA of the CDR3: TGCAGCGTGCGAACAGGCGGTACTGGAAACACCATATATTTT. Encoded protein: CSVRTGGTGNTIYF.

The sample holds a few counts of this clonotype. V and J are TRBV20-1 and TRBJ2-5, with 9 nucleotides matching TRBD2. The CDR3 covers 14 residues. The germline gives CDR1 DFQATT, CDR2 SNEGSKA (reference sequence). The J segment lost 2 bases and the V segment lost 3 bases, leaving 4 bases of the junction unmatched. DNA of the CDR3: TGCAGTGCTAGTCTAGCGGGGAGGCAAGAGACCCAGTACTTC. Its translation: CSASLAGRQETQYF.

The genes are TRBV11-2 and TRBJ2-1; tentatively, D is TRBD2 (6 bases). The ends were cut back, 4 bases at V and 0 bases at J, with 13 bases in the middle. There are 16 residues in the CDR3. In germline, CDR1 is SGHAT, CDR2 FQNNGV. CDR3 in DNA: TGTGCCAGCAGCTCAATTGGGGGGAGCTCCTACAATGAGCAGTTCTTC. Its protein is CASSSIGGSSYNEQFF.

This clonotype was observed a handful of times. The chain carries TRBV24-1 and TRBJ2-7; D remains ambiguous. V shed 4 bases and J shed 2 bases, with 14 bases lying between them. The CDR3 sequence is 15 residues long. CDR1 and CDR2 (germline): KGHDR, SFDVKD. CDR3 sequence: CATSDPYGITYEQYV. DNA for the CDR3: TGTGCCACCAGTGACCCCTATGGAATCACCTACGAGCAGTACGTC.